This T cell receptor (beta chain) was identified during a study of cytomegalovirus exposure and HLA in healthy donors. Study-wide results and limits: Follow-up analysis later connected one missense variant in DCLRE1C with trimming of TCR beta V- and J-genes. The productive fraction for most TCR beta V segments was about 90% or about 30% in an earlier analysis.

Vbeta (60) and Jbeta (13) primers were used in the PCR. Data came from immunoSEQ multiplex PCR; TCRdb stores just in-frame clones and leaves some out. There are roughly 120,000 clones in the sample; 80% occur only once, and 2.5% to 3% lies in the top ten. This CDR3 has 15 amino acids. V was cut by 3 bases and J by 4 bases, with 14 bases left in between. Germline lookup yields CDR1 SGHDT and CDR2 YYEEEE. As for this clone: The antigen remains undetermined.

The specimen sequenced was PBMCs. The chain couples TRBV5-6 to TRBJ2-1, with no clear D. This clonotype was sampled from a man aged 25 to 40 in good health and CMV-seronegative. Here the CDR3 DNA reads TGTGCCAGCAGCTCGACTTACCTGAGTTACAATGAGCAGTTCTTC. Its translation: CASSSTYLSYNEQFF.